The sequence of this T cell receptor beta chain was determined in a study of tumor T cells in aggressive B-cell lymphoma. Libraries were prepared by immunoSEQ multiplex PCR; TCRdb keeps only in-frame clonotypes and omits some of them. The data contain just under 10,000 clones, 70% to 90% of them singletons. The sequencing sample was made of tumor tissue. The receptor's source is an adult with diffuse large B cell lymphoma.

CDR3 residues: CASSPAGGMGEQYF. CDR3 DNA: TGTGCCAGCAGCCCCGCGGGGGGGATGGGCGAGCAGTACTTC. The chain carries TRBV14 and TRBJ2-7, with 9 nucleotides matching TRBD2. The junction had 7 bases not matched to a gene; V was cut back by 4 bases and J by 6 bases. The CDR3 contains 14 residues. Germline V CDR1 and CDR2: SGHDN, FVKESK.